This TCR beta chain was documented in a study of cytomegalovirus exposure and HLA in healthy donors. In the PCR, 60 Vbeta and 13 Jbeta primers were used. Authors' analysis steps: An analysis performed later counted 70 million to 90 million unique TCR beta chains (roughly 11 million of them shared). This table comes from immunoSEQ multiplex PCR, and its TCRdb copy is limited to in-frame clones, with some not included. V and J calls and clone size follow that table, whereas D and trimming were derived from the DNA. The table lists over 100,000 clones, approximately 60% of them singletons. Points on this clone: Its cognate antigen is unknown.

Germline values: CDR1 MNHNS, CDR2 SASEGT. CDR3 size: 15 residues. Germline trimming cut 5 bases from V and 5 bases from J; bases unmatched to any gene: 5. Study-level results: It was likely that a cluster of highly shared sequence variants was a sequencing artifact. Investigators reported approximately 170 TCR beta chains as tied to cytomegalovirus.

This receptor was identified in a woman in her twenties or thirties in good health and CMV-seronegative. Sequenced sample: PBMCs. This chain links TRBV6-1 with TRBJ1-5, with TRBD1 matching over 11 bases. The chain's CDR3 is CASSKDRGLDQPQHF. The CDR3 DNA is TGTGCCAGCAGTAAGGACAGGGGGCTGGATCAGCCCCAGCATTTT.